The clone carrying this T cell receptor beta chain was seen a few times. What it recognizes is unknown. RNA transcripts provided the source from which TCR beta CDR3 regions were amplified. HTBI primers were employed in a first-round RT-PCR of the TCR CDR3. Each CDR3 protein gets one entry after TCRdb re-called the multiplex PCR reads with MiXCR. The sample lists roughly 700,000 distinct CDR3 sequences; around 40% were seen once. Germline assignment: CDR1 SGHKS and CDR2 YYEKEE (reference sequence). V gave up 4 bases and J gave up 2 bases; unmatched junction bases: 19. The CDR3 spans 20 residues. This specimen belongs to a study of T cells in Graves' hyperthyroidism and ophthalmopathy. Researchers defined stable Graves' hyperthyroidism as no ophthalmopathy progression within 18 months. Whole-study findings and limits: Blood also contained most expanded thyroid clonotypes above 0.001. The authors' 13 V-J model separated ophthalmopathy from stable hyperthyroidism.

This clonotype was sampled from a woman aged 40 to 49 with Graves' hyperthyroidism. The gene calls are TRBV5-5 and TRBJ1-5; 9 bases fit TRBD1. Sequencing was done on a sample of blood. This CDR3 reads CASSLNPGQGRDYRNQPQHF. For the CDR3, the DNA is TGTGCCAGCAGCCTCAATCCGGGACAGGGAAGGGATTATCGCAATCAGCCCCAGCATTTT.